Shown below are 27 T cell receptor beta chains from a single sample sequenced in a study of shared clonotypes between healthy human individuals. The method was immunoSEQ multiplex PCR; TCRdb's version includes in-frame clones alone and lacks a portion of them. The table lists about 680,000 clones, about 91% of them singletons. In the naive CD8 group, cells lacked CD45RO and were positively selected for CCR7, so terminally differentiated effector memory CD45RA+ cells were left out. Sequencing was carried out using naive CD8+ T cells sorted from blood. The receptors shown here come from a man aged 30-40 years in good health.

This clone came up once. Here the CDR3 reads CSVEREPYEQYF. CDR3 DNA sequence: TGCAGCGTTGAGCGGGAACCCTACGAGCAGTACTTC. The chain links TRBV29-1 to TRBJ2-7, with a weak D call TRBD2 (6 bases). The CDR3 consists of 12 residues. From germline, CDR1 is SQVTM and CDR2 ANQGSEA. V was pared by 3 bases and J by 2 bases, with 8 bases between.

The gene calls are TRBV27 and TRBJ2-1, with TRBD2 identical over 13 bases. Looked up from germline, CDR1 is MNHEY and CDR2 is SMNVEV (reference sequence). The CDR3 totals 16 residues. With V trimmed by 5 bases and J by 3 bases, 4 bases remained unmatched. The CDR3 DNA reads as TGTGCCAGCAGTCCGGGACTAGCGGGAATCTACAATGAGCAGTTCTTC. Residues: CASSPGLAGIYNEQFF.

The chain has TRBV13 and TRBJ2-3, with 11 bases that match TRBD2. This CDR3 has 17 amino acids. Germline loops: CDR1 PRHDT, CDR2 FYEKMQ (reference sequence). The J segment lost 3 bases and the V segment lost 11 bases, leaving 16 bases of the junction unmatched. CDR3 in DNA: TGTGCCTCACGGAGGTCTACTAGCGGGAGTGTGACAGATACGCAGTATTTT. This translates into CASRRSTSGSVTDTQYF.

J is TRBJ2-5 and V is TRBV28; 11 nucleotides match TRBD1. Germline V gene lookup returns CDR1 MDHEN and CDR2 SYDVKM. CDR3 length: 16 amino acids. The ends lost 3 bases at V and 3 bases at J; junction bases unmatched: 6. The CDR3 is CASSLPPGQGEETQYF. The CDR3 DNA follows: TGTGCCAGCAGTTTGCCTCCGGGACAGGGGGAAGAGACCCAGTACTTC.

The rearrangement uses TRBV27 and TRBJ2-1, with 8 positions matching TRBD2. The CDR3 totals 16 residues. The germline gives CDR1 MNHEY, CDR2 SMNVEV (reference sequence). Losses at the gene ends were 3 bases for V and 4 bases for J; bases not matched to a gene: 8. CDR3 bases: TGTGCCAGCAGTTTTTATCTAGGGACTAGGTACAATGAGCAGTTCTTC. Encoded protein: CASSFYLGTRYNEQFF.

The rearrangement links TRBV29-1 to TRBJ2-7, with 7 bases aligning to TRBD2. V trimming: 4 bases; J trimming: 2 bases; junction bases outside the gene matches: 2. Germline V gene lookup returns CDR1 SQVTM and CDR2 ANQGSEA. CDR3 length: 12 residues. CDR3 region: CSVAGLAYEQYF. The CDR3 DNA follows: TGCAGCGTTGCTGGACTAGCCTACGAGCAGTACTTC.

As DNA, the CDR3 is TGTGCCAGCAGCCCATCGCGCGGAAGAGACAATGAGCAGTTCTTC. It translates to CASSPSRGRDNEQFF. The V call is TRBV7-9, the J call TRBJ2-1, with no clear D. The CDR3 totals 15 residues. The V end was cut by 5 bases, the J end by 5 bases, with 16 bases between. Germline assignment: CDR1 SEHNR and CDR2 FQNEAQ (reference sequence).

This chain connects TRBV29-1 to TRBJ2-7; the D is unclear. Trimming left V 2 bases short and J 0 bases short, with 8 bases between. CDR1 and CDR2 (germline): SQVTM, ANQGSEA. This CDR3 comprises 13 residues. The CDR3 loop reads CSVERPSSYEQYF. In DNA form, the CDR3 reads TGCAGCGTTGAACGCCCGAGCTCCTACGAGCAGTACTTC.

The V and J genes are TRBV4-3 and TRBJ2-2, with D perhaps matching TRBD1 (5 bases). This CDR3 region has 15 residues. Germline values: CDR1 LGHNA, CDR2 YSLEER. Between the trimmed V and J ends, which lost 0 bases and 4 bases, there was a span of 9 bases. The CDR3 loop is CASSQDKQVTGELFF. CDR3 DNA: TGCGCCAGCAGCCAAGATAAACAGGTCACCGGGGAGCTGTTTTTT.

The genes are TRBV7-9 and TRBJ2-1, with 9 bases that match TRBD2. Losses at the gene ends were 5 bases for V and 0 bases for J; bases not matched to a gene: 14. Germline CDR1 is SEHNR and CDR2 is FQNEAQ (reference sequence). CDR3 size: 19 residues. The CDR3 sequence: CASSQTPTSGKPSYNEQFF. The CDR3 nucleotides are TGTGCCAGCAGCCAGACTCCGACTAGCGGAAAGCCCTCCTACAATGAGCAGTTCTTC.

The chain uses TRBV29-1 and TRBJ2-1; 8 nucleotides align to TRBD2. The CDR3 totals 21 residues. Per germline, CDR1 SQVTM and CDR2 ANQGSEA. With 2 bases clipped from V and 0 bases from J, the junction kept 21 bases outside the gene matches. The CDR3: CSVEITSGYDKRRSSYNEQFF. DNA of the CDR3: TGCAGCGTTGAAATAACTAGCGGTTACGACAAGCGTAGGAGCTCCTACAATGAGCAGTTCTTC.

The J gene is TRBJ2-1, the V gene TRBV7-6; weak D call: TRBD2 (6 bases). This CDR3 comprises 14 residues. In germline, CDR1 is SGHVS, CDR2 FNYEAQ. With 5 bases removed from V and 6 bases from J, the gap between germline ends came to 14 bases. CDR3 amino acids: CASSPTTRPNEQFF. CDR3 coding DNA: TGTGCCAGCAGCCCAACGACTAGGCCCAATGAGCAGTTCTTC.

This clone has only one observation. The J gene is TRBJ2-2, the V gene TRBV9, with 9 bases that match TRBD1. Trimming cost V 2 bases and J 6 bases; bases outside gene matches: 8. The CDR3 totals 16 residues. CDR1 and CDR2 from the germline V gene are SGDLS and YYNGEE. The CDR3 sequence is CASSVGQGPLAGELFF. The CDR3 DNA sequence: TGTGCCAGCAGCGTCGGACAGGGGCCCCTAGCCGGGGAGCTGTTTTTT.

The J gene is TRBJ2-3, the V gene TRBV7-5; the table's D call, TRBD1, was not checked against the DNA. TRBV7-5 is deemed a pseudogene. This CDR3 has 16 amino acids. For the CDR3, the DNA is TGTGTCAGAAGCTTAGGGAAGGGCAGGGAAGCAGATACGCAGTATTTT. Translation: CVRSLGKGREADTQYF.

This CDR3 reads CASSLGGARGKAGTEAFF. CDR3 nucleotide sequence: TGTGCCAGCAGCCTCGGGGGGGCCAGAGGTAAAGCCGGCACTGAAGCTTTCTTT. This chain connects TRBV11-2 to TRBJ1-1, with D possibly TRBD1 on 6 matching bases. V lost 5 bases to trimming and J lost 4 bases, with 26 bases between them. The CDR3 contains 18 residues. Germline values: CDR1 SGHAT, CDR2 FQNNGV.

The chain couples TRBV7-2 to TRBJ2-1, with unresolved D. The CDR3 sequence is 15 residues long. V was shortened by 5 bases and J by 0 bases, with 11 bases between the two germline ends. Per the germline V gene, CDR1 is SGHTA and CDR2 is FQGNSA. The CDR3 protein is CASSPTTSSYNEQFF. The CDR3, as DNA: TGTGCCAGCAGCCCGACCACGAGCTCCTACAATGAGCAGTTCTTC.

The rearrangement joins TRBV7-8 to TRBJ2-7, with D hard to call. V dropped 2 bases and J dropped 5 bases, with 19 bases sitting between them. The CDR3 covers 16 residues. Germline V CDR1 and CDR2: SGHVS, FQNEAQ. Here the CDR3 DNA reads TGTGCCAGCAGCTTAATTGTGGCGGATAGTACGAACGAGCAGTACTTC. Translated, it gives CASSLIVADSTNEQYF.

V usage is TRBV7-2 and J usage is TRBJ2-3; no clear D gene. Trimming stripped 5 bases from V and 4 bases from J, with 19 bases between. The germline gives CDR1 SGHTA, CDR2 FQGNSA. The CDR3 is made up of 16 amino acids. The CDR3 sequence is CASSADPNSQADTQYF. CDR3 bases: TGTGCCAGCAGCGCCGATCCTAACTCCCAGGCAGATACGCAGTATTTT.

This chain links TRBV15 with TRBJ2-1; no firm D call. The CDR3 has 16 amino acids. CDR1 and CDR2 from the germline V gene are LNHNV and YYDKDF (reference sequence). Trimming removed 3 bases at V and 4 bases at J, with 16 bases between. CDR3: CATSSSRQRKYNEQFF. CDR3 bases: TGTGCCACCAGCAGTTCAAGGCAGCGTAAATACAATGAGCAGTTCTTC.

The chain joins TRBV10-2 to TRBJ2-2; D is perhaps TRBD1 (7 bases). This CDR3 has 14 amino acids. The germline V and J ends were trimmed by 11 bases and 7 bases, with 20 bases remaining between them. Germline CDR1 and CDR2: WSHSY and SAAADI. The CDR3 DNA follows: TGCGCCGGCCCCGCAGGGGGGAGGAACGGGGAGCTGTTTTTT. It translates to CAGPAGGRNGELFF.

The chain is built from TRBV7-9 and TRBJ2-1, with 12 bases aligning to TRBD2. Germline-derived CDR1 and CDR2 are SEHNR and FQNEAQ (reference sequence). V shed 6 bases, J shed 9 bases, and the junction held 6 bases outside the gene matches. CDR3 length: 14 residues. The CDR3 region is CASREGLAGTEQFF. The CDR3 bases are TGTGCCAGCAGGGAGGGACTAGCGGGTACTGAGCAGTTCTTC.

In the case of this clone: A read error may account for a junction end that differs from germline. The genes are TRBV27 and TRBJ2-7; the D gene is possibly TRBD1 (6 bases). The germline CDR1 and CDR2 sequences are MNHEY and SMNVEV (reference sequence). This CDR3 contains 14 residues. The CDR3 sequence: CVSSLTTGAYEQYF. CDR3 sequence (DNA): TGTGTCAGCAGTTTAACGACAGGTGCCTACGAGCAGTACTTC.

This chain uses TRBV7-2 with TRBJ2-7; D remains unclear. This CDR3 has 16 residues. CDR1 is SGHTA, CDR2 FQGNSA, per germline. V was trimmed by 1 base and J by 1 base, leaving 14 bases between them. The CDR3 DNA reads TGTGCCAGCAGCTTAGAATATGTCCGGGTTTCCTACGAGCAGTACTTC. Residues: CASSLEYVRVSYEQYF.

The J gene is TRBJ1-1, the V gene TRBV27; weak D call: TRBD1 (6 bases). Germline V gene data show CDR1 as MNHEY and CDR2 as SMNVEV (reference sequence). The germline V and J ends were trimmed by 4 bases and 10 bases, with 13 bases remaining between them. This CDR3 has 12 residues. CDR3 amino acids: CASSSGGPGAFF. The CDR3 region has the DNA TGTGCCAGCAGTTCGGGGGGGCCGGGAGCTTTCTTT.

This chain connects TRBV7-7 to TRBJ2-5; 12 bases fit TRBD2. The germline CDR1 and CDR2 sequences are SSHAT and FNYEAQ (reference sequence). Trimming cost V 2 bases and J 4 bases; bases outside gene matches: 5. This CDR3 comprises 16 residues. The CDR3 is CASSLSLAGGRETQYF. CDR3 DNA: TGTGCCAGCAGCTTAAGTCTAGCGGGAGGGCGAGAGACCCAGTACTTC. Drawing the rest from reference TRBV7-7 and TRBJ2-5, the complete variable domain is GAGVSQSPRYKVTKRGQDVTLRCDPISSHATLYWYQQALGQGPEFLTYFNYEAQPDKSGLPSDRFSAERPEGSISTLTIQRTEQRDSAMYRCASSLSLAGGRETQYFGPGTRLLVL.

Only a few counts were recorded for this clone. V gene TRBV10-2 combines with J gene TRBJ1-2; a weak D match, TRBD1 (5 bases). This CDR3 has 12 residues. Germline CDR1 is WSHSY and CDR2 is SAAADI. Trimming removed 4 bases at V and 3 bases at J, with 6 bases between. Here the CDR3 reads CASSVRDYGYTF. The CDR3 region has the DNA TGCGCCAGCAGTGTCAGGGACTATGGCTACACCTTC.

This chain connects TRBV28 to TRBJ2-5, with TRBD2 as a possible D gene (6 bases). Per the germline V gene, CDR1 is MDHEN and CDR2 is SYDVKM. V lost 3 bases and J 5 bases, leaving 13 bases between the germline ends. The CDR3 is 14 amino acids. In nucleotides, the CDR3 is TGTGCCAGCAGTTTGGAGGGATCCCATGAGACCCAGTACTTC. Translated, it gives CASSLEGSHETQYF. Together with reference TRBV28 and TRBJ2-5, the CDR3 gives the full variable domain: DVKVTQSSRYLVKRTGEKVFLECVQDMDHENMFWYRQDPGLGLRLIYFSYDVKMKEKGDIPEGYSVSREKKERFSLILESASTNQTSMYLCASSLEGSHETQYFGPGTRLLVL.